The 31 T cell receptor beta chains presented below share a single source sample, sequenced in a study of immune evolution from preneoplasia to lung adenocarcinoma. Repertoires were generated with immunoSEQ multiplex PCR, while TCRdb's copy carries only in-frame clones and drops some. The repertoire consists of around 5,000 clones, with under 85% occurring once and the leading ten covering around 8%. The sample was FFPE minimally invasive lung adenocarcinoma tissue. These receptors were obtained from a person aged 70 to 79 with lung adenocarcinoma.

This clone was counted once. The genes are TRBV5-6 and TRBJ2-6; D is perhaps TRBD1 (7 bases). Germline CDR1 and CDR2: SGHDT and YYEEEE. This CDR3 comprises 16 residues. The V and J ends lost 9 bases and 0 bases respectively, with 16 bases between them. This CDR3 reads CATGGTAISGANVLTF. For the CDR3, the DNA is TGTGCCACCGGCGGGACAGCCATCTCTGGGGCCAACGTCCTGACTTTC. The full variable domain, completed using reference TRBV5-6 and TRBJ2-6, is DAGVTQSPTHLIKTRGQQVTLRCSPKSGHDTVSWYQQALGQGPQFIFQYYEEEERQRGNFPDRFSGHQFPNYSSELNVNALLLGDSALYLCATGGTAISGANVLTFGAGSRLTVL.

The chain couples TRBV7-2 to TRBJ1-1; unclear D gene. CDR1 is SGHTA, CDR2 FQGNSA, per germline. V lost 3 bases and J lost 7, with 15 bases in between. The CDR3 is 14 residues long. The CDR3 spells CASSLPGLGGEAFF. CDR3 bases: TGTGCCAGCAGCTTGCCGGGCCTCGGCGGTGAAGCTTTCTTT.

CDR3 in amino acids: CAFRRAQETQYF. The CDR3 coding sequence is TGTGCCTTCCGGAGGGCCCAAGAGACCCAGTACTTC. The chain is built from TRBV30 and TRBJ2-5; TRBD2 might be the D (6 bases). Trimming left V 7 bases short and J 1 base short, with 10 bases between. Germline loops: CDR1 GTSNPN, CDR2 SVGIG (reference sequence). CDR3 length equals 12 residues.

V usage is TRBV6-5 and J usage is TRBJ2-7; TRBD2 matches at 11 bases. The CDR3 is made up of 16 amino acids. In germline, CDR1 is MNHEY, CDR2 SVGAGI. Trimming removed 4 bases from V and 4 bases from J; junction bases left unmatched: 9. CDR3 in DNA: TGTGCCAGCAGTTCAGTCTCGGGACTAGCGGATTACGAGCAGTACTTC. Translation: CASSSVSGLADYEQYF.

The sample holds a few counts of this clone. J is TRBJ2-1 and V is TRBV13; D is ambiguous. The CDR3 loop spans 12 amino acids. Trimming pared 6 bases from V and 7 bases from J, leaving 10 bases between. Germline V gene sequence: CDR1 PRHDT, CDR2 FYEKMQ (reference sequence). The CDR3 sequence is CASSRTGNEQFF. DNA of the CDR3: TGTGCCAGCAGTAGAACCGGTAATGAGCAGTTCTTC.

This clone was detected once. The V and J genes are TRBV14 and TRBJ1-6, with 11 positions matching TRBD1. V shed 3 bases, J shed 10 bases, and the junction held 11 bases outside the gene matches. Germline assignment: CDR1 SGHDN and CDR2 FVKESK. This CDR3 contains 17 residues. Here the CDR3 reads CASSQRTIGTGGSPLHF. The CDR3 DNA sequence: TGTGCCAGCAGCCAGAGGACAATCGGGACAGGGGGATCACCCCTCCACTTT.

The chain has TRBV1 and TRBJ2-2; TRBD1, as called in the table, went unchecked against the DNA. TRBV1 represents a pseudogene. The CDR3 is 21 residues long. This CDR3 is CTSSQDGQGLAAFPNTGELFF. The CDR3 DNA is TGCACCAGCAGCCAAGATGGGCAGGGATTAGCAGCTTTTCCGAACACCGGGGAGCTGTTTTTT.

This clone was picked up one time. This sequence joins TRBV28 and TRBJ1-3; no firm D call. There are 15 residues in the CDR3. Trimming left V 8 bases short and J 0 bases short, with 14 bases between. In germline, CDR1 is MDHEN, CDR2 SYDVKM. CDR3 nucleotides: TGTGCCAGCTCCCTAACACAATACTCTGGAAACACCATATATTTT. Amino acids: CASSLTQYSGNTIYF.

The rearrangement links TRBV2 to TRBJ2-5; D is uncertain. The germline V gene has CDR1 SNHLY and CDR2 FYNNEI. This CDR3 comprises 10 residues. DNA for the CDR3: TGTGCACGCAAGTCGGAGACCCAGTACTTC. This gives the protein CARKSETQYF.

This chain links TRBV9 with TRBJ2-1; D is unresolved. CDR1 is SGDLS and CDR2 is YYNGEE in the germline V gene. The CDR3 is made up of 13 amino acids. The V gene lost 0 bases and the J gene lost 2 bases, with 3 bases spanning the gap. CDR3 loop: CASSVGAYNEQFF. The CDR3 nucleotides are TGTGCCAGCAGCGTAGGCGCCTACAATGAGCAGTTCTTC.

The chain uses TRBV6-1 and TRBJ1-1; D uncertain. Germline V gene lookup returns CDR1 MNHNS and CDR2 SASEGT. Trimming took off 3 bases at V and 6 bases at J, with 14 bases between the two ends. This CDR3 is built from 14 residues. The CDR3 nucleotides read TGTGCCAGCAGTGACCCAGGTGGCAGCGCTGAAGCTTTCTTT. Its protein is CASSDPGGSAEAFF.

This chain uses TRBV6-5 with TRBJ2-3; 8 nucleotides line up with TRBD1. The trim removed 10 bases at V and 3 bases at J, leaving 9 bases unmatched. Per the germline V gene, CDR1 is MNHEY and CDR2 is SVGAGI. The CDR3 is made up of 14 amino acids. The CDR3 sequence: CATGGAGSTDTQYF. The CDR3 DNA reads as TGTGCCACAGGGGGCGCCGGTAGTACAGATACGCAGTATTTT.

The genes are TRBV11-2 and TRBJ2-7; 10 bases line up with TRBD1. The CDR3 runs to 14 residues. The junction had 9 bases not matched to a gene; V was cut back by 4 bases and J by 9 bases. The germline V gene has CDR1 SGHAT and CDR2 FQNNGV. CDR3 coding DNA: TGTGCCAGCAGCTGGGGACAGGGGACGACGGTGCAGTACTTC. Amino acids: CASSWGQGTTVQYF.

The CDR3 DNA sequence: TGTGCCAGCAGCTTCCTAGCGGGAGGGCCCGGAGATACGCAGTATTTT. It encodes CASSFLAGGPGDTQYF. The rearrangement links TRBV7-2 to TRBJ2-3, with TRBD2 identical over 12 bases. CDR3 length: 16 residues. The V gene's germline CDR1 is SGHTA and CDR2 FQGNSA. V lost 3 bases to trimming and J lost 5 bases; unmatched junction nucleotides: 6. The variable domain in full, completed from reference TRBV7-2 and TRBJ2-3, reads GAGVSQSPSNKVTEKGKDVELRCDPISGHTALYWYRQSLGQGLEFLIYFQGNSAPDKSGLPSDRFSAERTGGSVSTLTIQRTQQEDSAVYLCASSFLAGGPGDTQYFGPGTRLTVL.

This clone came up once. The J gene is TRBJ2-2, the V gene TRBV28; TRBD2 matches 8 bases. The CDR3 has 14 residues. The trim removed 6 bases at V and 4 bases at J, leaving 4 bases unmatched. Per the germline V gene, CDR1 is MDHEN and CDR2 is SYDVKM. CDR3 coding DNA: TGTGCCAGCAGCGGGACTAGTGTCACCGGGGAGCTGTTTTTT. As protein: CASSGTSVTGELFF.

V and J are TRBV28 and TRBJ2-3; 8 positions match TRBD2. V lost 7 bases, J lost 10 bases, and 7 bases stayed unmatched. Germline lookup yields CDR1 MDHEN and CDR2 SYDVKM. This CDR3 contains 12 residues. CDR3 sequence: CASTGGASAQYF. In DNA form, the CDR3 reads TGTGCCAGCACGGGAGGGGCTAGCGCGCAGTATTTT.

The V call is TRBV5-1, the J call TRBJ2-7; a possible D gene is TRBD1 (7 bases). CDR3 length: 15 residues. Trimming removed 5 bases from V and 3 bases from J, with 18 bases in between. Germline CDR1 SGHRS, CDR2 YFSETQ. The CDR3 DNA reads TGCGCCAGCAGGTTGAACGCGGGACAGAACTACGAGCAGTACTTC. Translation: CASRLNAGQNYEQYF.

The chain uses TRBV4-3 and TRBJ1-5, with a possible D match to TRBD1 (5 bases). The CDR3 is made up of 18 amino acids. The V gene's germline CDR1 is LGHNA and CDR2 YSLEER. The V end lost 0 bases, the J end lost 5 bases, and 20 bases lay between the germline ends. CDR3 region: CASSQDWAWGGAHQPQHF. DNA for the CDR3: TGCGCCAGCAGCCAAGATTGGGCCTGGGGAGGGGCGCATCAGCCCCAGCATTTT.

This clone was counted between two and nine times. V and J are TRBV11-2 and TRBJ2-1; no definite D call. Germline CDR1 and CDR2: SGHAT and FQNNGV. The CDR3 has 15 amino acids. Trimming pared 1 base from V and 2 bases from J, leaving 9 bases between. The CDR3 loop reads CASSLATYAYNEQFF. The CDR3 nucleotides read TGTGCCAGCAGCTTAGCGACTTACGCCTACAATGAGCAGTTCTTC.

The rearrangement uses TRBV10-3 and TRBJ2-2; TRBD2 is a possible D gene (6 bases). The germline gives CDR1 ENHRY, CDR2 SYGVKD. V was trimmed by 9 bases and J by 0 bases, leaving 17 bases between them. This CDR3 has 16 amino acids. The CDR3 DNA is TGTGCCATTTTATATGGGACTGGCTCGAACACCGGGGAGCTGTTTTTT. Protein: CAILYGTGSNTGELFF.

This clone has a single count. The chain couples TRBV28 to TRBJ1-6; a weak D match, TRBD1 (6 bases). Germline-derived CDR1 and CDR2 are MDHEN and SYDVKM. This CDR3 contains 17 residues. Trimming stripped 2 bases from V and 7 bases from J, with 18 bases between. DNA for the CDR3: TGTGCCAGCAGTTTAAGTCTGTGGGGACAATCAAATTCACCCCTCCACTTT. This encodes CASSLSLWGQSNSPLHF.

V and J are TRBV19 and TRBJ2-5, with 12 bases aligning to TRBD1. Trimming at V came to 6 bases and at J to 5 bases, leaving 10 bases not matched to a gene. The CDR3 extends over 16 amino acids. The V gene's germline CDR1 is LNHDA and CDR2 SQIVND (reference sequence). CDR3 in DNA: TGTGCCAGTAGAGAAGGGGGGACAGGGGGCTGGGAGACCCAGTACTTC. Encoded protein: CASREGGTGGWETQYF. The whole variable domain, filled in from reference TRBV19 and TRBJ2-5, reads DGGITQSPKYLFRKEGQNVTLSCEQNLNHDAMYWYRQDPGQGLRLIYYSQIVNDFQKGDIAEGYSVSREKKESFPLTVTSAQKNPTAFYLCASREGGTGGWETQYFGPGTRLLVL.

V is TRBV5-1 and J is TRBJ2-5; TRBD2 aligns across 9 bases. Germline V gives CDR1 SGHRS, CDR2 YFSETQ. Unmatched junction bases numbered 3, after V lost 0 bases and J lost 6 bases. The CDR3 is made up of 14 amino acids. The CDR3 spells CASSLGAGGQTQYF. The CDR3 nucleotides read TGCGCCAGCAGCTTGGGAGCGGGAGGACAGACCCAGTACTTC.

The V and J genes are TRBV7-3 and TRBJ2-2; D tentatively fits TRBD1 or TRBD2 (5 bases each). V shed 5 bases and J shed 0 bases, with 13 bases lying between them. CDR3 length equals 16 residues. Per germline, CDR1 SGHTA and CDR2 FQGTGA. The DNA for the CDR3 is TGTGCCAGCAGCACAACGGGGCCCGCGAACACCGGGGAGCTGTTTTTT. Amino acids: CASSTTGPANTGELFF.

This clone appeared a few times. This chain links TRBV18 with TRBJ2-1, with 11 bases lining up with TRBD2. J lost 8 bases, V lost 3 bases, and 9 bases had no gene match. Looked up from germline, CDR1 is KGHSH and CDR2 is LQKENI. The CDR3 has 16 amino acids. The CDR3 DNA sequence: TGTGCCAGCTCACCGGCCATAACTAGCGGGAGTGATGAGCAGTTCTTC. Translating it yields CASSPAITSGSDEQFF. The whole variable domain, remainder taken from reference TRBV18 and TRBJ2-1, is NAGVMQNPRHLVRRRGQEARLRCSPMKGHSHVYWYRQLPEEGLKFMVYLQKENIIDESGMPKERFSAEFPKEGPSILRIQQVVRGDSAAYFCASSPAITSGSDEQFFGPGTRLTVL.

V gene TRBV4-2 combines with J gene TRBJ2-1; D may be TRBD1 or TRBD2 (6 bases each). Germline V lookup: CDR1 LGHNA, CDR2 YNFKEQ. The CDR3 spans 16 residues. The germline V and J ends were trimmed by 0 bases and 6 bases, with 15 bases remaining between them. The CDR3, as DNA: TGTGCCAGCAGCCAAGATCCAGGGGAGGTCATCAATGAGCAGTTCTTC. It yields the protein CASSQDPGEVINEQFF.

This chain uses TRBV28 with TRBJ1-1; weak D call: TRBD1 (5 bases). The CDR3 contains 14 residues. V gave up 5 bases and J gave up 6 bases, with 16 bases separating them. The germline gives CDR1 MDHEN, CDR2 SYDVKM. CDR3 nucleotides: TGTGCCAGCAGTCCAAGCTCACAGGATCCTGAAGCTTTCTTT. This translates into CASSPSSQDPEAFF.

The chain employs TRBV7-9 and TRBJ1-3, with D perhaps matching TRBD1 (5 bases). CDR1 SEHNR and CDR2 FQNEAQ come from the germline V gene (reference sequence). V lost 0 bases and J lost 4, with 7 bases in between. The CDR3 sequence is 14 residues long. CDR3 DNA sequence: TGTGCCAGCAGCTTAGCTTGGGACGGAAACACCATATATTTT. It is translated as CASSLAWDGNTIYF.

The rearrangement uses TRBV6-1 and TRBJ2-7, with D possibly matching TRBD1 (5 bases). CDR1 is MNHNS, CDR2 SASEGT, per germline. The CDR3 runs to 16 residues. Between the trimmed V and J ends, which lost 0 bases and 2 bases, there was a span of 14 bases. The CDR3 sequence: CASSEALRGWTYEQYF. CDR3 coding DNA: TGTGCCAGCAGTGAAGCGCTTAGGGGTTGGACCTACGAGCAGTACTTC.

This clone showed up just a few times. The rearrangement joins TRBV9 to TRBJ2-1; D might be TRBD2 (5 bases). Between the trimmed V and J ends, which lost 0 bases and 7 bases, there was a span of 20 bases. Germline CDR1 SGDLS, CDR2 YYNGEE. CDR3 length equals 17 residues. This chain's CDR3 is CASSVADGSGVRNEQFF. CDR3 coding DNA: TGTGCCAGCAGCGTAGCTGATGGGAGCGGTGTAAGGAATGAGCAGTTCTTC.

V and J are TRBV29-1 and TRBJ2-5; 8 bases line up with TRBD2. CDR3 length: 15 residues. V gave up 1 base and J gave up 0 bases; unmatched junction bases: 4. Germline V gives CDR1 SQVTM, CDR2 ANQGSEA. The CDR3 spells CSVEARGADQETQYF. The DNA for the CDR3 is TGCAGCGTTGAAGCGCGGGGGGCCGACCAAGAGACCCAGTACTTC.